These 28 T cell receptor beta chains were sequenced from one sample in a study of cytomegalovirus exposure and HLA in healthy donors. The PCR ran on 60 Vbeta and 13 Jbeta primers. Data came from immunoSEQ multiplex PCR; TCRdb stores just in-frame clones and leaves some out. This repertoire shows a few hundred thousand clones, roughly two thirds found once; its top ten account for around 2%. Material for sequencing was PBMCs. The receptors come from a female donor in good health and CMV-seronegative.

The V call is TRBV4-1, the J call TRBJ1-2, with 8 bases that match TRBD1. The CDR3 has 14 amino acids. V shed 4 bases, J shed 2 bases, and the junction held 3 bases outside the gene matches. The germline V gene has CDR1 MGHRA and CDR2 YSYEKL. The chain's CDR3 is CASSRRDRNYGYTF. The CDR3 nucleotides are TGCGCCAGCAGCCGACGGGACAGGAACTATGGCTACACCTTC.

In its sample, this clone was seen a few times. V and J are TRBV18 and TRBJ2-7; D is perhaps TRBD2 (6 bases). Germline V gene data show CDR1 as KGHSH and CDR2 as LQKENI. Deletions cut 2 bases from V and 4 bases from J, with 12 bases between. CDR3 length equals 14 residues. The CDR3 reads CASSPTGTLYEQYF. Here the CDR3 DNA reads TGTGCCAGCTCACCAACCGGGACTCTTTACGAGCAGTACTTC.

This CDR3 reads CASSLTPRGAYQETQYF. The CDR3 DNA is TGCGCCAGCAGCTTGACCCCTCGCGGAGCGTACCAAGAGACCCAGTACTTC. The rearrangement uses TRBV5-1 and TRBJ2-5; D gene ambiguous. The CDR3 has 17 residues. Germline CDR1 and CDR2: SGHRS and YFSETQ. Trimming took 1 base from V and 0 from J, leaving 16 bases between them.

CDR3 sequence: CASSRQGWGTEAFF. The DNA for the CDR3 is TGTGCCAGCAGTCGGCAGGGGTGGGGTACTGAAGCTTTCTTT. This chain uses TRBV6-5 with TRBJ1-1, with a weak D call TRBD1 (6 bases). Trimming left V 5 bases short and J 5 bases short, with 15 bases between. This CDR3 is built from 14 residues. Germline CDR1 MNHEY, CDR2 SVGAGI.

CDR3 residues: CASSSGTVYEQYF. DNA for the CDR3: TGTGCCAGCAGTTCCGGGACAGTATACGAGCAGTACTTC. The V call is TRBV2, the J call TRBJ2-7; 7 bases line up with TRBD1. Germline CDR1 SNHLY, CDR2 FYNNEI. J was trimmed by 4 bases and V by 5 bases; bases with no gene match: 5. The CDR3 totals 13 residues.

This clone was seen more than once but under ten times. The CDR3 reads CASSPNYLQVNYGYTF. CDR3 sequence (DNA): TGTGCCAGCAGTCCAAATTACCTACAGGTTAACTATGGCTACACCTTC. The V call is TRBV28, the J call TRBJ1-2; D perhaps matches TRBD1 (5 bases). The CDR3 consists of 16 residues. With 5 bases removed from V and 1 base from J, the gap between germline ends came to 17 bases. Germline CDR1 and CDR2: MDHEN and SYDVKM.

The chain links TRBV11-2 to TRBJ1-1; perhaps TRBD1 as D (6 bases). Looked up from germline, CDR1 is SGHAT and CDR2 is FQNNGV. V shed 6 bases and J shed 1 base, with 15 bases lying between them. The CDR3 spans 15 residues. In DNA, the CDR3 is TGTGCCAGCAGTCCCGCAGGGGTGCAGAACACTGAAGCTTTCTTT. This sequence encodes CASSPAGVQNTEAFF. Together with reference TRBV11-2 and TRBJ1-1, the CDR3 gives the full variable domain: EAGVAQSPRYKIIEKRQSVAFWCNPISGHATLYWYQQILGQGPKLLIQFQNNGVVDDSQLPKDRFSAERLKGVDSTLKIQPAKLEDSAVYLCASSPAGVQNTEAFFGQGTRLTVV.

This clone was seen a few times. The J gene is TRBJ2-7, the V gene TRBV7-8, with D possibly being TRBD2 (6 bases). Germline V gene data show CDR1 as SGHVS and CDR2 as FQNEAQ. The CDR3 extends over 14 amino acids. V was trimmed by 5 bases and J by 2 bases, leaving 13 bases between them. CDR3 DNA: TGTGCCAGCAGCGAAAGCGGGTCTCCCTACGAGCAGTACTTC. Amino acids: CASSESGSPYEQYF. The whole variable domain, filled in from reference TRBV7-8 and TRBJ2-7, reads GAGVSQSPRYKVAKRGQDVALRCDPISGHVSLFWYQQALGQGPEFLTYFQNEAQLDKSGLPSDRFFAERPEGSVSTLKIQRTQQEDSAVYLCASSESGSPYEQYFGPGTRLTVT.

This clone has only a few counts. The CDR3 region has the DNA TGTGCCAGCAGCCCTAGCCCCCTACCGGGACAGGACACCTACGAGCAGTACTTC. It specifies CASSPSPLPGQDTYEQYF. The chain has TRBV11-3 and TRBJ2-7, with 8 nucleotides matching TRBD1. The CDR3 consists of 18 residues. The germline CDR1 and CDR2 sequences are SGHNT and YENEEA. V was pared by 5 bases and J by 2 bases, with 17 bases of the junction left unmatched.

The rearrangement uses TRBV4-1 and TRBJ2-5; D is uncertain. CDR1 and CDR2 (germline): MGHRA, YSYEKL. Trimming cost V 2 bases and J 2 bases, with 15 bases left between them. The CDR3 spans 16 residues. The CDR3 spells CASSQFAVKKQETQYF. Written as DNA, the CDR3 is TGCGCCAGCAGCCAATTCGCGGTTAAAAAACAAGAGACCCAGTACTTC.

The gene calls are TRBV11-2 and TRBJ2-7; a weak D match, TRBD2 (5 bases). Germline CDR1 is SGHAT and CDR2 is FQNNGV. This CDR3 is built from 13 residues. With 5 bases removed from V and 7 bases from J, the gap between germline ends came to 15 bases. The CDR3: CASSKDSLFEQYF. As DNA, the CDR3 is TGTGCCAGCAGCAAGGACTCCCTTTTTGAGCAGTACTTC.

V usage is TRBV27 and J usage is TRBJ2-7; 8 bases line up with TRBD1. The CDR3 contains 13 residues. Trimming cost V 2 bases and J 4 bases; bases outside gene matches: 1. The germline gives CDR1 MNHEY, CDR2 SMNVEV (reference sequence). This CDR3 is CASSLRDRYEQYF. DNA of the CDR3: TGTGCCAGCAGTTTACGGGACAGGTACGAGCAGTACTTC.

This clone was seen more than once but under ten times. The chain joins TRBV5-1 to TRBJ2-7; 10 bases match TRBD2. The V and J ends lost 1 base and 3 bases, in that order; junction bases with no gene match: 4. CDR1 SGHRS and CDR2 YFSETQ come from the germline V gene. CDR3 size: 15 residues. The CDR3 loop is CASSLSTSGFYEQYF. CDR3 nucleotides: TGCGCCAGCAGCTTGTCGACTAGCGGGTTCTACGAGCAGTACTTC.

The CDR3 DNA reads as TGTGCCTGGAGTTACAGTTTCTCCTACGAGCAGTACTTC. Encoded protein: CAWSYSFSYEQYF. J is TRBJ2-7 and V is TRBV30; D is unclear. The CDR3 length is 13 residues. V lost 2 bases and J lost 0, with 8 bases in between. Per germline, CDR1 GTSNPN and CDR2 SVGIG (reference sequence).

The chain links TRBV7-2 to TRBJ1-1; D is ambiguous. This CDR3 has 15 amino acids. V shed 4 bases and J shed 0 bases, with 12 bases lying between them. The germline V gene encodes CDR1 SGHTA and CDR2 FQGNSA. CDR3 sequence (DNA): TGTGCCAGCAGCTCTAGTGTGGCCATGAACACTGAAGCTTTCTTT. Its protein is CASSSSVAMNTEAFF.

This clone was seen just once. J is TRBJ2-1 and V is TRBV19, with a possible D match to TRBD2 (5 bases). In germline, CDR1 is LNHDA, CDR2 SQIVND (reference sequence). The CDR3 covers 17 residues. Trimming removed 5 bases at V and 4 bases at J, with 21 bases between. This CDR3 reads CASSAPFFGREYNEQFF. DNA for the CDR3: TGTGCCAGTAGTGCCCCTTTTTTTGGACGGGAATACAATGAGCAGTTCTTC.

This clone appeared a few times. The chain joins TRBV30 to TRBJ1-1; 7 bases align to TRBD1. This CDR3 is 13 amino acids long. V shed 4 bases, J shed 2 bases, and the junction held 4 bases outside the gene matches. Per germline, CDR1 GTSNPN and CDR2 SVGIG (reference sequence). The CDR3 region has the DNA TGTGCCTGGAACGACAGGGCCAACACTGAAGCTTTCTTT. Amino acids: CAWNDRANTEAFF. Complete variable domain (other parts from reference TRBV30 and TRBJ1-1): SQTIHQWPATLVQPVGSPLSLECTVEGTSNPNLYWYRQAAGRGLQLLFYSVGIGQISSEVPQNLSASRPQDRQFILSSKKLLLSDSGFYLCAWNDRANTEAFFGQGTRLTVV.

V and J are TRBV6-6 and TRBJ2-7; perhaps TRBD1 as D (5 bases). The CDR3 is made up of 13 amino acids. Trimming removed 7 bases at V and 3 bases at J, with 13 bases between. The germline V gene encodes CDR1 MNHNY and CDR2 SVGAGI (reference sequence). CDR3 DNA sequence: TGTGCCAGCATGGGGATGACAGTCTACGAGCAGTACTTC. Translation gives CASMGMTVYEQYF.

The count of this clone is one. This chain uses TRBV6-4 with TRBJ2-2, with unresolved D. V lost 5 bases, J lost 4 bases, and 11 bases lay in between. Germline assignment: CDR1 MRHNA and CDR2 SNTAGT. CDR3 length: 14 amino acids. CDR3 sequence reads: CASSHEAFTGELFF. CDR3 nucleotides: TGTGCCAGCAGTCACGAAGCGTTCACCGGGGAGCTGTTTTTT.

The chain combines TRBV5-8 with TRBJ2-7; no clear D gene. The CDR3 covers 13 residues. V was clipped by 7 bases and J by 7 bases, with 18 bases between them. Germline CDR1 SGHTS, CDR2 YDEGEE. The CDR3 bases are TGTGCCAGCTCGACCAGGTCGGCAGTGGAGCAGTACTTC. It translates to CASSTRSAVEQYF.

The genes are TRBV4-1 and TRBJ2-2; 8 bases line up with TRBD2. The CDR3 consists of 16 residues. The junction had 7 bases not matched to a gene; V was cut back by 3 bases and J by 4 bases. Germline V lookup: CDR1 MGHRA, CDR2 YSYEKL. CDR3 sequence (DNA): TGCGCCAGCAGCCAGCCAGCGGGAGCCGTCACCGGGGAGCTGTTTTTT. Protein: CASSQPAGAVTGELFF.

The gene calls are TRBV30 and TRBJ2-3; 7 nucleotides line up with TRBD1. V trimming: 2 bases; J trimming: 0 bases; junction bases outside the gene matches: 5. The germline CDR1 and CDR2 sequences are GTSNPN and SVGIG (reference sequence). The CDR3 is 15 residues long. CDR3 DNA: TGTGCCTGGAGTTTCGAGGGGGCTAGCACAGATACGCAGTATTTT. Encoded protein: CAWSFEGASTDTQYF.

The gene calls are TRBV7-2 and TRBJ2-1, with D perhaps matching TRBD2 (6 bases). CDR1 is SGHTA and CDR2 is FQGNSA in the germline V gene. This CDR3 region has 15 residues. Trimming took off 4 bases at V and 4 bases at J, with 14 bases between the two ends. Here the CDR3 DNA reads TGTGCCAGCAGCTCCCTAGGGGACTTGTACAATGAGCAGTTCTTC. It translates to CASSSLGDLYNEQFF.

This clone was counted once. Here the CDR3 DNA reads TGTGCCAGCAGTACCGGACAGAGGGGCACTGAAGCTTTCTTT. It specifies CASSTGQRGTEAFF. The chain uses TRBV6-5 and TRBJ1-1, with a weak D call TRBD1 (6 bases). The V end lost 5 bases, the J end lost 4 bases, and 14 bases lay between the germline ends. The CDR3 spans 14 residues. In germline, CDR1 is MNHEY, CDR2 SVGAGI.

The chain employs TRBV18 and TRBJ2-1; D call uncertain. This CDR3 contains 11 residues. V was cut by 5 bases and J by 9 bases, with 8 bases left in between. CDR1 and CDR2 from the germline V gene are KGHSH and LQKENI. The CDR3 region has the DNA TGTGCCAGCTCAGCCGCAGGTGAGCAGTTCTTC. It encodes CASSAAGEQFF.

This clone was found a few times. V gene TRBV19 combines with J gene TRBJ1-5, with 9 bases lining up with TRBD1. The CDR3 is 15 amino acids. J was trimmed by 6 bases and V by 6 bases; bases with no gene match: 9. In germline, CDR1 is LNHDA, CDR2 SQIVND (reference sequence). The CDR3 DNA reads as TGTGCCAGTAGCCCGGGACAGGGCTCTTTTCAGCCCCAGCATTTT. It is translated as CASSPGQGSFQPQHF.

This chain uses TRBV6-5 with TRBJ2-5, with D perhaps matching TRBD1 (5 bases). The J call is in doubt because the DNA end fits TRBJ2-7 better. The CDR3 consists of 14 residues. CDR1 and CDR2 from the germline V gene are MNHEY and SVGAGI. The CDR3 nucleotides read TGTGCCAGCAGTTACTCAGGGGACTCCTACGAGCAGTACTTC. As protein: CASSYSGDSYEQYF.

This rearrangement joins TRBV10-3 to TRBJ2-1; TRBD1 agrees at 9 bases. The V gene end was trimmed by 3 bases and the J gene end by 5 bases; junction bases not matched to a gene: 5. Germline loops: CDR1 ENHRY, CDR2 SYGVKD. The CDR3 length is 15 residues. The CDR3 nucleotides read TGTGCCATCAGTGATCCGGGACAGGGAGACAATGAGCAGTTCTTC. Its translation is CAISDPGQGDNEQFF.